The rows below give T cell receptor beta chains drawn from one sample of a study of blood T cell repertoires in COVID-19. The protocol was immunoSEQ multiplex PCR, while the TCRdb copy is restricted to in-frame clones and leaves out a portion. The sample lists just under 90,000 clones, approximately 79% seen once, with approximately 15% in the top ten. The source material was peripheral blood. The receptors were sampled from an elderly woman with acute or convalescent COVID-19. CDR3s include the opening cysteine and the closing phenylalanine or tryptophan. The order of the fields is V gene, D gene, J gene, clone size, CDR3 DNA, CDR3 protein. D genes are given only for firm matches. Size tells how often a clone was seen (once, few, many) or the class of an expanded clone, and some rows leave it out.

v_call: TRBV30
d_call: NA
j_call: TRBJ1-2
clone_size: few
cdr3_nt: TGTGCCTGGAAGGGGGTGGGGTGGAATGGCTACACCTTC
cdr3_aa: CAWKGVGWNGYTF

v_call: TRBV7-9
d_call: NA
j_call: TRBJ1-3
clone_size: NA
cdr3_nt: TGTGCCAGCGGCAGATGGGGAAACACCATATATTTT
cdr3_aa: CASGRWGNTIYF

v_call: TRBV30
d_call: NA
j_call: TRBJ1-1
clone_size: few
cdr3_nt: TGTGCCTGGAGTCTAATGGGGCGGGGGAACACTGAAGCTTTCTTT
cdr3_aa: CAWSLMGRGNTEAFF

v_call: TRBV4-1
d_call: NA
j_call: TRBJ1-3
clone_size: NA
cdr3_nt: TGCGCCAGCAGCCCAACGGGCTCTGGAAACACCATATATTTT
cdr3_aa: CASSPTGSGNTIYF

v_call: TRBV5-6
d_call: TRBD1
j_call: TRBJ1-1
clone_size: NA
cdr3_nt: TGTGCCAGCAGCTCCGGGGACAGGGAATACACTGAAGCTTTCTTT
cdr3_aa: CASSSGDREYTEAFF

v_call: TRBV7-9
d_call: NA
j_call: TRBJ2-5
clone_size: NA
cdr3_nt: TGTGCCAGCAGCCTTAAGGGGCAGCAAGAGACCCAGTACTTC
cdr3_aa: CASSLKGQQETQYF

v_call: TRBV15
d_call: TRBD1
j_call: TRBJ1-1
clone_size: once
cdr3_nt: TGTGCCACCAGCAGGGACAGGGTGAACACTGAAGCTTTCTTT
cdr3_aa: CATSRDRVNTEAFF

v_call: TRBV4-2
d_call: TRBD1
j_call: TRBJ2-3
clone_size: few
cdr3_nt: TGTGCCAGCAGCCAAGATGCGACAGGGGAAGATACGCAGTATTTT
cdr3_aa: CASSQDATGEDTQYF

v_call: TRBV18
d_call: NA
j_call: TRBJ2-7
clone_size: few
cdr3_nt: TGTGCCAGCTCACCCGAGGACAGCTACTACGAGCAGTACTTC
cdr3_aa: CASSPEDSYYEQYF

v_call: TRBV6-2/TRBV6-3
d_call: TRBD1
j_call: TRBJ2-5
clone_size: few
cdr3_nt: TGTGCCAGCAGTTACTCGCAAGAGGGGGCAGAGACCCAGTACTTC
cdr3_aa: CASSYSQEGAETQYF

v_call: TRBV25-1
d_call: NA
j_call: TRBJ1-6
clone_size: NA
cdr3_nt: TGTGCCAGCAGTGTTTCCGGGGGGGCGCTTCGGGATTCACCCCTCCACTTT
cdr3_aa: CASSVSGGALRDSPLHF

v_call: TRBV3-1/TRBV3-2
d_call: NA
j_call: TRBJ1-1
clone_size: NA
cdr3_nt: TGTGCCAGCAGCCGCGACATGTCTGAAGCTTTCTTT
cdr3_aa: CASSRDMSEAFF

v_call: TRBV9
d_call: TRBD1
j_call: TRBJ2-7
clone_size: few
cdr3_nt: TGTGCCAGCAGCGTAGCCGGGACAGGCAACTACGAGCAGTACTTC
cdr3_aa: CASSVAGTGNYEQYF

v_call: TRBV4-1
d_call: NA
j_call: TRBJ1-3
clone_size: NA
cdr3_nt: TGCGCCAGCAGCCAAGATAGGGGCAGGGCCGGAAACACCATATATTTT
cdr3_aa: CASSQDRGRAGNTIYF

v_call: TRBV5-4
d_call: NA
j_call: TRBJ1-2
clone_size: NA
cdr3_nt: TGTGCCAGCTCGGGACATCCGGCGACCTATGGCTACACCTTC
cdr3_aa: CASSGHPATYGYTF

v_call: TRBV27
d_call: NA
j_call: TRBJ1-2
clone_size: NA
cdr3_nt: TGTGCCAGCAGTTCGATCAGGACTTCGAACTATGGCTACACCTTC
cdr3_aa: CASSSIRTSNYGYTF

v_call: TRBV19
d_call: TRBD1
j_call: TRBJ1-6
clone_size: NA
cdr3_nt: TGTGCCAGTAGTACTTTTGACAGGGGCGAAAGGTCACCCCTCCACTTT
cdr3_aa: CASSTFDRGERSPLHF

v_call: TRBV5-4
d_call: NA
j_call: TRBJ1-1
clone_size: NA
cdr3_nt: TGTGCCAGCAGCTTGCCAGGGGTGAGCACTGAAGCTTTCTTT
cdr3_aa: CASSLPGVSTEAFF

v_call: TRBV7-2
d_call: TRBD1
j_call: TRBJ2-3
clone_size: NA
cdr3_nt: TGTGCCAGCAGCTTCGACAGGGGTGATACGCAGTATTTT
cdr3_aa: CASSFDRGDTQYF

v_call: TRBV27
d_call: NA
j_call: TRBJ1-2
clone_size: NA
cdr3_nt: TGTGCCAGCAGCCCCCTGGCGGGCAACTATGGCTACACCTTC
cdr3_aa: CASSPLAGNYGYTF

v_call: TRBV7-9
d_call: TRBD1
j_call: TRBJ1-3
clone_size: NA
cdr3_nt: TGTGCCAGCAGCTTAGCGGGGACAGCTGGAAACACCATATATTTT
cdr3_aa: CASSLAGTAGNTIYF

v_call: TRBV29-1
d_call: NA
j_call: TRBJ1-2
clone_size: few
cdr3_nt: TGCAGCGTTGACAACGGTGGCTACACCTTC
cdr3_aa: CSVDNGGYTF

v_call: TRBV7-9
d_call: NA
j_call: TRBJ2-7
clone_size: NA
cdr3_nt: TGTGCCAGCAGCCCCGGCTACGAGCAGTACTTC
cdr3_aa: CASSPGYEQYF

v_call: TRBV2
d_call: NA
j_call: TRBJ2-3
clone_size: NA
cdr3_nt: TGTGCCAGCAGGGCGGTCACAGATACGCAGTATTTT
cdr3_aa: CASRAVTDTQYF

v_call: TRBV3-1/TRBV3-2
d_call: TRBD1
j_call: TRBJ2-1
clone_size: NA
cdr3_nt: TGTGCCAGCAGCCAACTACCAGGGGGCTTTAATGAGCAGTTCTTC
cdr3_aa: CASSQLPGGFNEQFF

v_call: TRBV7-2
d_call: NA
j_call: TRBJ1-1
clone_size: NA
cdr3_nt: TGTGCCAGCAGCCCAATGAGGACAGAAAACACTGAAGCTTTCTTT
cdr3_aa: CASSPMRTENTEAFF

v_call: TRBV6-1
d_call: NA
j_call: TRBJ2-3
clone_size: NA
cdr3_nt: TGTGCCAGCAGTCAAGCCAAGGGGGGGACTAGCACAGATACGCAGTATTTT
cdr3_aa: CASSQAKGGTSTDTQYF

v_call: TRBV2
d_call: NA
j_call: TRBJ1-5
clone_size: NA
cdr3_nt: TGTGCCAGCAGTGAAGAATCAGGGGAGGGTCAGCCCCAGCATTTT
cdr3_aa: CASSEESGEGQPQHF

v_call: TRBV18
d_call: NA
j_call: TRBJ2-1
clone_size: NA
cdr3_nt: TGTGCCAGCTCACCACAGAGGGATGAGCAGTTCTTC
cdr3_aa: CASSPQRDEQFF

v_call: TRBV6-5
d_call: NA
j_call: TRBJ2-2
clone_size: NA
cdr3_nt: TGTGCCGCGCGGGCAACGAACACCGGGGAGCTGTTTTTT
cdr3_aa: CAARATNTGELFF

v_call: TRBV5-1
d_call: NA
j_call: TRBJ1-6
clone_size: NA
cdr3_nt: TGCGCCAGCAGCAAAGACTGGGGGAGGGATAATTCACCCCTCCACTTT
cdr3_aa: CASSKDWGRDNSPLHF

v_call: TRBV5-1
d_call: TRBD2
j_call: TRBJ2-5
clone_size: NA
cdr3_nt: TGCGCCAGCAGCTTGTCGCTGACTAGCGGGGGAGAGACCCAGTACTTC
cdr3_aa: CASSLSLTSGGETQYF

v_call: TRBV30
d_call: NA
j_call: TRBJ1-1
clone_size: NA
cdr3_nt: TGTGCCTGGAGTGGCGGACCGGGACACATGAACACTGAAGCTTTCTTT
cdr3_aa: CAWSGGPGHMNTEAFF

v_call: TRBV28
d_call: NA
j_call: TRBJ1-1
clone_size: NA
cdr3_nt: TGTGCCAGCAGTCCCCCATCCCCTGAGGCTTTCTTT
cdr3_aa: CASSPPSPEAFF

v_call: TRBV6-6
d_call: NA
j_call: TRBJ1-1
clone_size: NA
cdr3_nt: TGTGCCAGCAGTTTTAGTAAGGGAGGGCACAAAGCTTTCTTT
cdr3_aa: CASSFSKGGHKAFF

v_call: TRBV10-3
d_call: TRBD1
j_call: TRBJ2-3
clone_size: few
cdr3_nt: TGTGCCATCAGCTTCGGGACAGCCACAGATACGCAGTATTTT
cdr3_aa: CAISFGTATDTQYF

v_call: TRBV7-8
d_call: NA
j_call: TRBJ1-5
clone_size: NA
cdr3_nt: TGTGCCAGCAGCCTGACAGAGAATCAGCCCCAGCATTTT
cdr3_aa: CASSLTENQPQHF

v_call: TRBV19
d_call: NA
j_call: TRBJ1-2
clone_size: NA
cdr3_nt: TGTGCCAGCACGCCTTTCGGCCGGGGGGACCTCACTGGCTACACCTTC
cdr3_aa: CASTPFGRGDLTGYTF

v_call: TRBV2
d_call: NA
j_call: TRBJ2-5
clone_size: once
cdr3_nt: TGTGCCAGCAGTGAAAGCTATTCAGAGACCCAGTACTTC
cdr3_aa: CASSESYSETQYF

v_call: TRBV10-3
d_call: NA
j_call: TRBJ1-1
clone_size: NA
cdr3_nt: TGTGCCATACGAGCGAAGGGGCTCCTGAACACTGAAGCTTTCTTT
cdr3_aa: CAIRAKGLLNTEAFF

v_call: TRBV27
d_call: TRBD1
j_call: TRBJ1-1
clone_size: NA
cdr3_nt: TGTGCCAGCAGTGACATTGCCGGGACAGCCTACACTGAAGCTTTCTTT
cdr3_aa: CASSDIAGTAYTEAFF

v_call: TRBV7-2
d_call: NA
j_call: TRBJ2-7
clone_size: NA
cdr3_nt: TGTGCCAGCAGTTTGAGCTCCTACGAGCAGTACTTC
cdr3_aa: CASSLSSYEQYF

v_call: TRBV3-1/TRBV3-2
d_call: TRBD1
j_call: TRBJ1-2
clone_size: NA
cdr3_nt: TGTGCCAGCAGCCGATCCGGGACAGGGGGAAATGGCTACACCTTC
cdr3_aa: CASSRSGTGGNGYTF

v_call: TRBV7-2
d_call: NA
j_call: TRBJ2-7
clone_size: NA
cdr3_nt: TGTGCCAGCAGCTTAGGGGCAGGGGGGTCCTACGAGCAGTACTTC
cdr3_aa: CASSLGAGGSYEQYF

v_call: TRBV9
d_call: TRBD1
j_call: TRBJ1-2
clone_size: NA
cdr3_nt: TGTGCCAGCAGCGCTCAAGACAGGGGCGACTATGGCTACACCTTC
cdr3_aa: CASSAQDRGDYGYTF

v_call: TRBV6-2/TRBV6-3
d_call: NA
j_call: TRBJ1-1
clone_size: NA
cdr3_nt: TGTGCCAGCAGATACGACAGGATAACTGAAGCTTTCTTT
cdr3_aa: CASRYDRITEAFF

v_call: TRBV27
d_call: TRBD1
j_call: TRBJ1-6
clone_size: NA
cdr3_nt: TGTGCCAGCAGTTTACGGGTCAGGGGGCCTTATAATTCACCCCTCCACTTT
cdr3_aa: CASSLRVRGPYNSPLHF

v_call: TRBV2
d_call: NA
j_call: TRBJ1-5
clone_size: NA
cdr3_nt: TGTGCCAGCAGTGTCACAGGGAGGGCTCAGCCCCAGCATTTT
cdr3_aa: CASSVTGRAQPQHF

v_call: TRBV19
d_call: NA
j_call: TRBJ1-5
clone_size: NA
cdr3_nt: TGTGCCAGTACTGAACGGGATAGCAATCAGCCCCAGCATTTT
cdr3_aa: CASTERDSNQPQHF

v_call: TRBV6-5
d_call: NA
j_call: TRBJ2-1
clone_size: NA
cdr3_nt: TGTGCCAGCAGTTACTCCCAGGGAGGCAATGAGCAGTTCTTC
cdr3_aa: CASSYSQGGNEQFF